This T cell receptor (beta chain) was identified in a study of blood T cell repertoires in COVID-19. Across the whole study: Sites across the United States, Italy and Spain contributed samples from acute and convalescent COVID-19.

The CDR3 has 15 residues. V lost 4 bases, J lost 4 bases, and 13 bases lay in between. Germline V gives CDR1 LGHDT, CDR2 YNNKEL (reference sequence). Grouping used clinical history reported by participants in a survey and questionnaire. Profiling relied on immunoSEQ multiplex PCR, and the TCRdb table lists in-frame clones only, not all of them. The sample carries some 400,000 clones, around 87% recorded once. The sample taken for sequencing was PBMCs or T cells enriched from blood (not recorded which). The TCR originated in a young man who had recovered from COVID-19. The V call is TRBV3-1 (or the pseudogene TRBV3-2), the J call TRBJ2-2; a possible D gene is TRBD2 (5 bases). DNA of the CDR3: TGTGCCAGCAGCCGACTATCGGGGTCCACCGGGGAGCTGTTTTTT. Its protein product is CASSRLSGSTGELFF.